A single sample gave rise to the 21 T cell receptor beta chains below, sequenced in a study of OX40 agonist ivuxolimab in advanced cancers. Assay: immunoSEQ multiplex PCR; the TCRdb copy retains only in-frame clones and omits some. The sample comprises roughly 67,000 clones, roughly nine tenths of which are singletons, and 8.5% to 10% rests with the top ten. This specimen consisted of CD4+ or CD8+ T cells sorted from blood, obtained in a trial of the OX40 agonist ivuxolimab. These receptors were obtained from an adult with an advanced solid tumor such as melanoma, head and neck, liver or kidney cancer.

The chain combines TRBV10-2 with TRBJ2-1; 8 bases line up with TRBD2. The CDR3 runs to 14 residues. The V and J ends lost 8 bases and 6 bases, in that order; junction bases with no gene match: 9. CDR1 is WSHSY, CDR2 SAAADI, per germline. The CDR3 region is CASGSGTRGNEQFF. CDR3 bases: TGCGCCAGCGGCTCCGGGACTAGGGGCAATGAGCAGTTCTTC.

This sequence joins TRBV12-5 and TRBJ1-2, with D unresolved. The CDR3 length is 11 residues. Germline V CDR1 and CDR2: LGHNT, FRNRAP. Trimming shortened V by 0 bases and J by 8 bases, and 4 bases separated the two germline ends. The CDR3 region is CASGLVQGYTF. CDR3 DNA: TGTGCTAGTGGTTTGGTACAGGGCTACACCTTC.

The chain has TRBV5-1 and TRBJ2-1; TRBD1 matches at 7 bases. V gave up 4 bases and J gave up 7 bases; unmatched junction bases: 11. The CDR3 is 15 residues long. Per germline, CDR1 SGHRS and CDR2 YFSETQ. The CDR3 DNA sequence: TGCGCCAGCAGCCATACCGACAGGGAATTTAATGAGCAGTTCTTC. Its translation: CASSHTDREFNEQFF.

Only a few counts were recorded for this clone. The gene calls are TRBV4-1 and TRBJ1-1; D may be TRBD1 (5 bases). Germline-derived CDR1 and CDR2 are MGHRA and YSYEKL. V was trimmed by 1 base and J by 1 base, leaving 13 bases between them. This CDR3 is built from 16 residues. The CDR3 is CASSQVPQRGNTEAFF. CDR3 sequence (DNA): TGCGCCAGCAGCCAAGTCCCCCAAAGGGGGAACACTGAAGCTTTCTTT.

In DNA, the CDR3 is TGTGCCAGCAGCTTCAGAGAGGGGTCTGAGCAGTTCTTC. Translating gives CASSFREGSEQFF. The chain is built from TRBV5-4 and TRBJ2-1; possibly TRBD1 or TRBD2 for D (5 bases each). This CDR3 spans 13 amino acids. The ends were cut back, 2 bases at V and 9 bases at J, with 12 bases in the middle. From germline, CDR1 is SGHNT and CDR2 YYREEE (reference sequence).

The chain recombines TRBV10-2 with TRBJ2-7; D ambiguous. Germline V CDR1 and CDR2: WSHSY, SAAADI. The CDR3 totals 12 residues. With 4 bases removed from V and 2 bases from J, the gap between germline ends came to 6 bases. DNA for the CDR3: TGCGCCAGCAGTGGCGGAACCTACGAGCAGTACTTC. This sequence encodes CASSGGTYEQYF.

The chain links TRBV5-1 to TRBJ2-5, with 7 bases aligning to TRBD2. Germline lookup yields CDR1 SGHRS and CDR2 YFSETQ. Losses at the gene ends were 4 bases for V and 2 bases for J; bases not matched to a gene: 8. CDR3 length: 15 amino acids. CDR3 loop: CASSQWGGTQETQYF. CDR3 DNA: TGCGCCAGCAGCCAGTGGGGGGGAACGCAAGAGACCCAGTACTTC. Supplemented by reference TRBV5-1 and TRBJ2-5, the full variable domain reads KAGVTQTPRYLIKTRGQQVTLSCSPISGHRSVSWYQQTPGQGLQFLFEYFSETQRNKGNFPGRFSGRQFSNSRSEMNVSTLELGDSALYLCASSQWGGTQETQYFGPGTRLLVL.

The gene calls are TRBV6-5 and TRBJ2-5; perhaps TRBD2 as D (6 bases). The J call is doubtful: the DNA matches TRBJ2-7 better. The CDR3 runs to 15 residues. CDR1 and CDR2 from the germline V gene are MNHEY and SVGAGI. CDR3 in DNA: TGTGCCAGCAGCTTGCCCGGGACTGACCCCTACGAGCAGTACTTC. Its protein is CASSLPGTDPYEQYF.

The J gene is TRBJ2-1, the V gene TRBV18; 7 bases map to TRBD1. There are 15 residues in the CDR3. Germline CDR1 is KGHSH and CDR2 is LQKENI. J lost 0 bases, V lost 3 bases, and 2 bases had no gene match. CDR3 DNA sequence: TGTGCCAGCTCACCGGGACAGTCCTCCTACAATGAGCAGTTCTTC. Its protein product is CASSPGQSSYNEQFF.

This clone occurred once. V gene TRBV5-6 combines with J gene TRBJ1-3; D remains unclear. This CDR3 comprises 15 residues. The V and J ends lost 0 bases and 0 bases respectively, with 7 bases between them. CDR1 is SGHDT, CDR2 YYEEEE, per germline. The CDR3 reads CASSLGPGSGNTIYF. CDR3 nucleotides: TGTGCCAGCAGCTTGGGGCCCGGCTCTGGAAACACCATATATTTT. Complete variable domain (other parts from reference TRBV5-6 and TRBJ1-3): DAGVTQSPTHLIKTRGQQVTLRCSPKSGHDTVSWYQQALGQGPQFIFQYYEEEERQRGNFPDRFSGHQFPNYSSELNVNALLLGDSALYLCASSLGPGSGNTIYFGEGSWLTVV.

The V gene is TRBV10-3, the J gene TRBJ2-7; D ambiguous. Trimming left V 2 bases short and J 1 base short, with 12 bases between. Germline V gene lookup returns CDR1 ENHRY and CDR2 SYGVKD. The CDR3 extends over 15 amino acids. The CDR3: CAISEGFLGSYEQYF. The CDR3 DNA sequence: TGTGCCATCAGTGAGGGTTTTTTAGGGTCCTACGAGCAGTACTTC.

This rearrangement joins TRBV13 to TRBJ2-7, with 10 bases fitting TRBD1. The V and J ends lost 3 bases and 7 bases, in that order; junction bases with no gene match: 9. The germline V gene has CDR1 PRHDT and CDR2 FYEKMQ (reference sequence). CDR3 length: 15 amino acids. The CDR3 bases are TGTGCCAGCAGCTTCCCGGGACAGGGGCAAGAAGAGCAGTACTTC. As protein: CASSFPGQGQEEQYF.

V and J are TRBV11-2 and TRBJ2-1; 7 bases are shared with TRBD2. This CDR3 is built from 15 residues. V dropped 5 bases and J dropped 2; count of bases not matched to a gene: 6. The germline V gene encodes CDR1 SGHAT and CDR2 FQNNGV. The CDR3 DNA follows: TGTGCCAGCAGCCCTGGGGACTACCCCTACAATGAGCAGTTCTTC. It is translated as CASSPGDYPYNEQFF.

The chain combines TRBV14 with TRBJ1-1; D gene unclear. Germline V gene data show CDR1 as SGHDN and CDR2 as FVKESK. This CDR3 is built from 12 residues. The V end lost 4 bases, the J end lost 5 bases, and 8 bases lay between the germline ends. This chain's CDR3 is CASSLVRTEAFF. The CDR3 DNA is TGTGCCAGCAGCCTCGTACGGACTGAAGCTTTCTTT.

The CDR3 is CASSQDGPGLTGELFF. CDR3 nucleotide sequence: TGCGCCAGCAGCCAAGACGGGCCGGGGTTGACCGGGGAGCTGTTTTTT. The chain is built from TRBV4-1 and TRBJ2-2, with D perhaps matching TRBD2 (5 bases). The CDR3 runs to 16 residues. V lost 0 bases and J 5 bases, leaving 13 bases between the germline ends. The germline gives CDR1 MGHRA, CDR2 YSYEKL.

CDR3 in DNA: TGCGCCAGCAGCCAGGACAGGGGGCTTGGCAATGAGCAGTTCTTC. Amino acid sequence: CASSQDRGLGNEQFF. V usage is TRBV4-1 and J usage is TRBJ2-1; the match to TRBD1 covers 11 bases. J lost 6 bases, V lost 3 bases, and 4 bases had no gene match. This CDR3 has 15 residues. The germline CDR1 and CDR2 sequences are MGHRA and YSYEKL.

The genes are TRBV7-9 and TRBJ1-6; the D gene is possibly TRBD1 (5 bases). The CDR3 contains 17 residues. CDR1 is SEHNR, CDR2 FQNEAQ, per germline (reference sequence). V lost 0 bases to trimming and J lost 10 bases, with 19 bases between them. The CDR3 region is CASSLAVQARGYSPLHF. Here the CDR3 DNA reads TGTGCCAGCAGCTTAGCAGTACAGGCCCGGGGATACTCACCCCTCCACTTT.

This clone was seen at least ten times. The J gene is TRBJ2-1, the V gene TRBV6-1; D unclear. Trimming shortened V by 5 bases and J by 7 bases, and 9 bases separated the two germline ends. Germline CDR1 is MNHNS and CDR2 is SASEGT. The CDR3 length is 12 residues. The CDR3 is CASSLRINEQFF. Here the CDR3 DNA reads TGTGCCAGCAGTCTCCGGATTAATGAGCAGTTCTTC.

As for this clone: Its ends do not fully match the called genes, so a read error is possible. The chain combines TRBV12-5 with TRBJ2-7; D is possibly TRBD2 (5 bases). CDR1 and CDR2 (germline): LGHNT, FRNRAP. This CDR3 has 17 amino acids. The chain's CDR3 is CASGLVWEIWRNPPVDF. Here the CDR3 DNA reads TGTGCTAGTGGTTTGGTTTGGGAGATATGGAGGAATCCCCCCGTGGACTTC.

V is TRBV6-4 and J is TRBJ2-7; D gene unclear. CDR1 and CDR2 from the germline V gene are MRHNA and SNTAGT. The ends were cut back, 3 bases at V and 3 bases at J, with 9 bases in the middle. CDR3 length equals 13 residues. CDR3 in amino acids: CASSETHGYEQYF. CDR3 DNA sequence: TGTGCCAGCAGTGAGACACACGGCTACGAGCAGTACTTC.

The chain uses TRBV2 and TRBJ2-1, with 12 bases fitting TRBD1. Germline-derived CDR1 and CDR2 are SNHLY and FYNNEI. The V gene end was trimmed by 6 bases and the J gene end by 6 bases; junction bases not matched to a gene: 6. The CDR3 is made up of 15 amino acids. Written as DNA, the CDR3 is TGTGCCAGCAGGGAGGGACAGGGGGCGGTCAATGAGCAGTTCTTC. Amino acid sequence: CASREGQGAVNEQFF.